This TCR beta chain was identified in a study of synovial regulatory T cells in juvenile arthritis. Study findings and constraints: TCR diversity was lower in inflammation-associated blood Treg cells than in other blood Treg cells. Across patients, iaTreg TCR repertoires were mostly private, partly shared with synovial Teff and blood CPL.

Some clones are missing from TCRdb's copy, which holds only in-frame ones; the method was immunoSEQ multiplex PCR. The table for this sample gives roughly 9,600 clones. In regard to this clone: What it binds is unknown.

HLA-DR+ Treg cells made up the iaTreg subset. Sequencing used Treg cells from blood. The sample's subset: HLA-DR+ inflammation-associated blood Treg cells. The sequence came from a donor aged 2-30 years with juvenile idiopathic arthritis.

The CDR3: CASSLEYYGYTF. The chain employs TRBV7-8 and TRBJ1-2. The CDR3 has 12 amino acids. DNA is not on record. From germline, CDR1 is SGHVS and CDR2 FQNEAQ.